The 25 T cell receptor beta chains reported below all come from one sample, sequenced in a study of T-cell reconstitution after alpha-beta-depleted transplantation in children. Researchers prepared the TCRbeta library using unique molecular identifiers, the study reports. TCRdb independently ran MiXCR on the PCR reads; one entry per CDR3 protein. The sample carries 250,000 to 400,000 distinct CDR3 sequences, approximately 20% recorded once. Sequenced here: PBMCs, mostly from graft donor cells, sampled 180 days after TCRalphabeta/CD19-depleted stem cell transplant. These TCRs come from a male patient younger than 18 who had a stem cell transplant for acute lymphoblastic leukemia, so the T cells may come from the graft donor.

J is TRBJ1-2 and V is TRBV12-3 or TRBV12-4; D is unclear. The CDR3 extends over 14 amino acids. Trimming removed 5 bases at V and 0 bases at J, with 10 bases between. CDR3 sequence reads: CASSPHTTNYGYTF. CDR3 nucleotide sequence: TGTGCCAGCAGTCCCCACACCACTAACTATGGCTACACCTTC.

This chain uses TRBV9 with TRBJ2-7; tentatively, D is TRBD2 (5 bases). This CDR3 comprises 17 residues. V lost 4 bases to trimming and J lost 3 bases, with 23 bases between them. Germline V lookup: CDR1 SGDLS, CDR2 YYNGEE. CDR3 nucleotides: TGTGCCAGCAGCCCCCGTCCGGGTTCGGAGGAGCTCTACGAGCAGTACTTC. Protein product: CASSPRPGSEELYEQYF.

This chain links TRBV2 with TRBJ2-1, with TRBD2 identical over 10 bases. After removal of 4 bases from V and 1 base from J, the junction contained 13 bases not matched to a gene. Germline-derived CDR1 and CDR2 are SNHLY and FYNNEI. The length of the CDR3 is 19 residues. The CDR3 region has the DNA TGTGCCAGCAGTGGGGGCCTAGCGGGAGACTACTTTTCCTACAATGAGCAGTTCTTC. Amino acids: CASSGGLAGDYFSYNEQFF. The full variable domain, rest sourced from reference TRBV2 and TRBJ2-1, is EPEVTQTPSHQVTQMGQEVILRCVPISNHLYFYWYRQILGQKVEFLVSFYNNEISEKSEIFDDQFSVERPDGSNFTLKIRSTKLEDSAMYFCASSGGLAGDYFSYNEQFFGPGTRLTVL.

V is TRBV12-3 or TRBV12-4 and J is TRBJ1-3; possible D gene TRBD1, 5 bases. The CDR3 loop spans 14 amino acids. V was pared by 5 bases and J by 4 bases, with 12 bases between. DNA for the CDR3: TGTGCCAGCAGTGGGGGGTTAAGGGGAAACACCATATATTTT. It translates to CASSGGLRGNTIYF.

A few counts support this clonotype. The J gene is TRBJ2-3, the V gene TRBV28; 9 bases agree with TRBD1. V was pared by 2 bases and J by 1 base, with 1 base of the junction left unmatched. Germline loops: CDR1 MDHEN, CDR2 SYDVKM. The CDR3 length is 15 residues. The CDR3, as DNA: TGTGCCAGCAGTTTAGGGGACAGGGGCACAGATACGCAGTATTTT. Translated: CASSLGDRGTDTQYF.

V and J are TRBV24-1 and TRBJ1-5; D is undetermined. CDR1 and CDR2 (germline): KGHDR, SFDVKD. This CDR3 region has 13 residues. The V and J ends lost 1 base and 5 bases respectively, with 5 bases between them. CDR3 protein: CATSDFLDQPQHF. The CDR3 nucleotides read TGTGCCACCAGTGATTTCCTTGATCAGCCCCAGCATTTT.

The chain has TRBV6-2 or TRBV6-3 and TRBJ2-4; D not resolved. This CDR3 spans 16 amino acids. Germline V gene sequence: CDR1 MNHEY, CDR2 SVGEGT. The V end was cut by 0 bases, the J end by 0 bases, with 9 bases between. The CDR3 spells CASSYSGSLAKNIQYF. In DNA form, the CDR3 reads TGTGCCAGCAGTTACTCGGGCTCCCTAGCCAAAAACATTCAGTACTTC.

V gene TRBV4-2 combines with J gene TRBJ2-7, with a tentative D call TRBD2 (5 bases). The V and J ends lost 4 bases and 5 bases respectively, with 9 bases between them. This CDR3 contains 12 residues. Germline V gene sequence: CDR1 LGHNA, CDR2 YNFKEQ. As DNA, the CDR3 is TGTGCCAGCAGCCGAGGGATAGACGAGCAGTACTTC. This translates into CASSRGIDEQYF.

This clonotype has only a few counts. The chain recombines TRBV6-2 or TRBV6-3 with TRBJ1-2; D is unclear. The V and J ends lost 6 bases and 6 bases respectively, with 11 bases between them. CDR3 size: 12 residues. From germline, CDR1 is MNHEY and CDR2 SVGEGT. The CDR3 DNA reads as TGTGCCAGCAGCTTTGGAGTGGATGGCTACACCTTC. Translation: CASSFGVDGYTF.

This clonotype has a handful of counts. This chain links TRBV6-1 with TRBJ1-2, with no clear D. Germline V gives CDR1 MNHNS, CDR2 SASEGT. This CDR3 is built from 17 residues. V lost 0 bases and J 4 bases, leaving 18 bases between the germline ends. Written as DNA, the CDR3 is TGTGCCAGCAGTGAAGCGCGAAGCGCTTTGACGACCTATGGCTACACCTTC. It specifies CASSEARSALTTYGYTF.

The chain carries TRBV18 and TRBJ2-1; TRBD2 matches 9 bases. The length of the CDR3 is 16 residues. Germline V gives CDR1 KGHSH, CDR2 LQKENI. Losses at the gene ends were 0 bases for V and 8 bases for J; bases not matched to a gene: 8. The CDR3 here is CASSPPSSGRRDEQFF. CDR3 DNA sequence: TGTGCCAGCTCACCACCGAGTAGCGGGAGAAGGGATGAGCAGTTCTTC.

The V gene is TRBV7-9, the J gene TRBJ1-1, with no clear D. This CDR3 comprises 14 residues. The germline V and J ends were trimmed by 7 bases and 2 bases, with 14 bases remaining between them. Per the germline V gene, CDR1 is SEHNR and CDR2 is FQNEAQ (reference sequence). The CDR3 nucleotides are TGTGCCAGCACTTCCACTGGAGGAAACACTGAAGCTTTCTTT. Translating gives CASTSTGGNTEAFF.

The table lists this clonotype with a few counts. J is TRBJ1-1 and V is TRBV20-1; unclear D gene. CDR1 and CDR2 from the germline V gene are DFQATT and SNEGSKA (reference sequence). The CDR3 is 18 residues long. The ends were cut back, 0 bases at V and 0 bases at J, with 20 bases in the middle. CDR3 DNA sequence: TGCAGTGCTAGAGATTTTCAACGTGTTGGGCCCTTGAACACTGAAGCTTTCTTT. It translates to CSARDFQRVGPLNTEAFF.

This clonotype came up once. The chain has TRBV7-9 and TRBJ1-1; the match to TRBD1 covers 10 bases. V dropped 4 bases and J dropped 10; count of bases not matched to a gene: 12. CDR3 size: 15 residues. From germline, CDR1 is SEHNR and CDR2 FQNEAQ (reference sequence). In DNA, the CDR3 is TGTGCCAGCAGCTGGAGCGGGACAGGGGCGCACTTAGCTTTCTTT. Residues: CASSWSGTGAHLAFF.

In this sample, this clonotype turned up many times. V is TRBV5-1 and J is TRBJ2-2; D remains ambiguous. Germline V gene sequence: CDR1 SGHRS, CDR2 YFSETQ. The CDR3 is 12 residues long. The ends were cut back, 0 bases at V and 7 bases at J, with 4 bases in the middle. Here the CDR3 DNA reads TGCGCCAGCAGCTTGGCAGACGGGGAGCTGTTTTTT. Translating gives CASSLADGELFF.

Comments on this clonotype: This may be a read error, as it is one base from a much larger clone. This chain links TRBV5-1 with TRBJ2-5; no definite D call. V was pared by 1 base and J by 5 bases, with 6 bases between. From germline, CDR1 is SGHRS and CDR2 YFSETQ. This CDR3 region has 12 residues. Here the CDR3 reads CASSLKVETQYF. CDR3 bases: TGCGCCAGCAGCTTGAAGGTGGAGACCCAGTACTTC. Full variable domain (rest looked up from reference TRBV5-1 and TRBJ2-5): KAGVTQTPRYLIKTRGQQVTLSCSPISGHRSVSWYQQTPGQGLQFLFEYFSETQRNKGNFPGRFSGRQFSNSRSEMNVSTLELGDSALYLCASSLKVETQYFGPGTRLLVL.

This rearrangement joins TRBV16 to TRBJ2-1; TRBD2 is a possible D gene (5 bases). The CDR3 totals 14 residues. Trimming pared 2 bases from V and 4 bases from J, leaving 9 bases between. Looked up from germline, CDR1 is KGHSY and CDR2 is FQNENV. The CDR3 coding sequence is TGTGCCAGCAGCCAAGTGGCGGGTTACAATGAGCAGTTCTTC. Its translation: CASSQVAGYNEQFF.

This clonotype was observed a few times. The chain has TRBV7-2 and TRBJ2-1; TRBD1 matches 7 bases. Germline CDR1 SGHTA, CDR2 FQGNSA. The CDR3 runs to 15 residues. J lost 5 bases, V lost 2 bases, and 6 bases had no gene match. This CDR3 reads CASSLQAGGNNEQFF. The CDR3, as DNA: TGTGCCAGCAGCTTACAGGCAGGGGGAAACAATGAGCAGTTCTTC.

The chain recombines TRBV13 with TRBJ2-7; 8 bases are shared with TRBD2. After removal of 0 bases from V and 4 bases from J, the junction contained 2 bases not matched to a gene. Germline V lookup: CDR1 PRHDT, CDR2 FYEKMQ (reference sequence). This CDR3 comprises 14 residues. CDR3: CASSLGLAEYEQYF. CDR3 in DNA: TGTGCCAGCAGCTTAGGACTAGCGGAGTACGAGCAGTACTTC.

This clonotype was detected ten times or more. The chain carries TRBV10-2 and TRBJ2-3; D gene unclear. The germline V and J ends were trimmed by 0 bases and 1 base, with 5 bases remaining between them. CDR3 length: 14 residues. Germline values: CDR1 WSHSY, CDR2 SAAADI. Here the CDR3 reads CASSESLGTDTQYF. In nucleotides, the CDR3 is TGCGCCAGCAGTGAGTCACTTGGCACAGATACGCAGTATTTT.

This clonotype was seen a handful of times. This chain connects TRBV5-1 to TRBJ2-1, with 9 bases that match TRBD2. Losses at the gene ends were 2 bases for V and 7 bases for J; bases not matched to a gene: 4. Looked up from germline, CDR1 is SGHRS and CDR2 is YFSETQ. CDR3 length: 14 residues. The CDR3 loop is CASSLAGGWNEQFF. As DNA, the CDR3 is TGCGCCAGCAGCTTAGCGGGAGGCTGGAATGAGCAGTTCTTC.

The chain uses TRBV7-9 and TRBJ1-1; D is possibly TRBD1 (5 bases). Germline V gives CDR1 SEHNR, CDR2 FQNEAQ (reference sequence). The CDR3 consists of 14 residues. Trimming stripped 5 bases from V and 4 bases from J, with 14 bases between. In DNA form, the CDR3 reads TGTGCCAGCAGCGCGGGGGGAAGGGGCACTGAAGCTTTCTTT. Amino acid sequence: CASSAGGRGTEAFF.

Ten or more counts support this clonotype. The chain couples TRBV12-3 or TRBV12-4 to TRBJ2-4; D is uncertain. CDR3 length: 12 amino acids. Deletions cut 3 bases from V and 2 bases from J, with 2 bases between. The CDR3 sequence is CASSFSKNIQYF. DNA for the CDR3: TGTGCCAGCAGTTTTTCCAAAAACATTCAGTACTTC.

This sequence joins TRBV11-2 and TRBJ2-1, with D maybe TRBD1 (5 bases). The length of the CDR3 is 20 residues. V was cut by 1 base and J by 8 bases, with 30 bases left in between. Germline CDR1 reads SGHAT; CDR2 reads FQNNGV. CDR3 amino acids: CASSLVGAPMRWSSADEQFF. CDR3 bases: TGTGCCAGCAGCTTAGTAGGGGCCCCTATGAGGTGGTCCTCGGCGGATGAGCAGTTCTTC.

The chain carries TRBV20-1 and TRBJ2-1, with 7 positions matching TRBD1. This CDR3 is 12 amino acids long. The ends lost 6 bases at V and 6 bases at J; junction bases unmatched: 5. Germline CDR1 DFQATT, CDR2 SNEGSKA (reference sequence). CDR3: CSAEGGFNEQFF. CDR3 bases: TGCAGTGCCGAAGGGGGCTTCAATGAGCAGTTCTTC.